A selection of T cell receptor beta chains follows, all from one sample in a study of T cells in Graves' hyperthyroidism and ophthalmopathy. TCRdb reprocessed the multiplex PCR reads with MiXCR, giving one entry per CDR3 protein. This repertoire shows some 740,000 distinct CDR3 sequences, around 13% found once; its top ten account for roughly 10%. Source material: blood. All receptors come from a woman younger than 30 with Graves' hyperthyroidism. Each CDR3 is given with its conserved first and last residue. A D gene is named only where the DNA matches it firmly. Size is omitted from some rows. Given values are once, few, many or a class for expanded clones.

D gene,clone size,J gene,CDR3 length,V gene,CDR3 protein,CDR3 DNA
NA,many,TRBJ1-1,15,TRBV12-3/TRBV12-4,CASSLKGAMNTEAFF,TGTGCCAGCAGTTTAAAGGGAGCTATGAACACTGAAGCTTTCTTT
NA,many,TRBJ2-7,14,TRBV28,CASSLRQEPYEQYF,TGTGCCAGCAGTTTAAGACAGGAACCCTACGAGCAGTACTTC
NA,many,TRBJ1-1,15,TRBV2,CASVSDRRRNTEAFF,TGTGCCAGCGTGTCGGATCGTAGAAGGAACACTGAAGCTTTCTTT
NA,NA,TRBJ1-1,14,TRBV20-1,CSASSWVQMTEAFF,TGCAGTGCTAGTAGCTGGGTACAAATGACTGAAGCTTTCTTT
NA,few,TRBJ2-1,15,TRBV12-3/TRBV12-4,CASRLGASRQNEQFF,TGTGCCAGCAGGTTGGGAGCTTCACGGCAGAATGAGCAGTTCTTC
TRBD2,NA,TRBJ2-5,15,TRBV7-8,CASTLWLAGAETQYF,TGTGCCAGCACTCTTTGGCTAGCGGGAGCAGAGACCCAGTACTTC
NA,NA,TRBJ2-4,13,TRBV20-1,CSAPAEAKNIQYF,TGCAGTGCCCCAGCCGAAGCCAAAAACATTCAGTACTTC
NA,NA,TRBJ1-1,15,TRBV7-9,CASSHPGAMNTEAFF,TGTGCCAGCAGCCACCCCGGGGCCATGAACACTGAAGCTTTCTTT
TRBD2,many,TRBJ2-7,16,TRBV18,CASSPLGLAGENEQYF,TGTGCCAGCTCACCCCTGGGACTAGCGGGAGAAAACGAGCAGTACTTC
NA,few,TRBJ2-4,14,TRBV7-2,CASNRIVGKNIQYF,TGTGCCAGCAACCGGATTGTGGGCAAAAACATTCAGTACTTC
TRBD2,NA,TRBJ2-1,17,TRBV5-1,CASSFVLAGAADNEQFF,TGCGCCAGCAGCTTTGTATTAGCGGGAGCTGCGGACAATGAGCAGTTCTTC
TRBD2,many,TRBJ2-1,15,TRBV3-1,CASSNRTSGNPEQFF,TGTGCCAGCAGCAACCGGACTAGCGGGAACCCTGAGCAGTTCTTC
NA,few,TRBJ2-6,14,TRBV12-3/TRBV12-4,CASSSRAGANVLTF,TGTGCCAGCAGTTCAAGGGCGGGGGCCAACGTCCTGACTTTC
TRBD1,NA,TRBJ1-1,16,TRBV29-1,CSEIRQGAASNTEAFF,TGCAGCGAGATCCGACAGGGAGCAGCATCGAACACTGAAGCTTTCTTT
NA,many,TRBJ2-7,14,TRBV6-2/TRBV6-3,CASTLWRGTYEQYF,TGTGCCAGCACCCTCTGGCGGGGAACCTACGAGCAGTACTTC
NA,many,TRBJ2-2,16,TRBV6-6,CASSYTRGGTTGELFF,TGTGCCAGCAGTTACACCAGGGGTGGTACCACCGGGGAGCTGTTTTTT
TRBD2,few,TRBJ2-7,20,TRBV4-3,CASSQDLVGLAGAYSYEQYF,TGCGCCAGCAGCCAAGATTTGGTAGGACTAGCGGGAGCCTACTCCTACGAGCAGTACTTC
TRBD1,many,TRBJ2-7,16,TRBV15,CATSSIMLGQGREQYF,TGTGCCACCAGCAGTATTATGTTGGGACAGGGTCGCGAGCAGTACTTC
TRBD2,few,TRBJ2-1,13,TRBV7-2,CASLAGDLGEQLF,TGTGCCAGTTTAGCGGGAGATTTGGGTGAGCAGCTCTTC
NA,few,TRBJ1-4,17,TRBV13,CASSLEPDGATNEKLFF,TGTGCCAGCAGCTTAGAACCCGACGGGGCAACTAATGAAAAACTGTTTTTT